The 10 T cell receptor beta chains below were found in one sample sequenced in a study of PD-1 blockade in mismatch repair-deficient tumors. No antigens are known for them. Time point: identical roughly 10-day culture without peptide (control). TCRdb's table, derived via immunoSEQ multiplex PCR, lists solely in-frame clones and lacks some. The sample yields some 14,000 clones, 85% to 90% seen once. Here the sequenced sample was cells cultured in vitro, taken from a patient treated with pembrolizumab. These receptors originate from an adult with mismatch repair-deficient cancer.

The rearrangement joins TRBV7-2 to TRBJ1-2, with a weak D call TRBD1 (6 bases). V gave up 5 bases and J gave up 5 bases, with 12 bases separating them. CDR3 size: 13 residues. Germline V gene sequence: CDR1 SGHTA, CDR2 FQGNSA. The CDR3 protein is CASSPGTSYGYTF. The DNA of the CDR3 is TGTGCCAGCAGCCCCGGGACAAGTTATGGCTACACCTTC.

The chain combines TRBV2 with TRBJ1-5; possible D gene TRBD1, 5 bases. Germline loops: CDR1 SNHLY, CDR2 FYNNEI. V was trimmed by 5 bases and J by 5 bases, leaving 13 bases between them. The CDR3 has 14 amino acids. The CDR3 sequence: CASSPAQGYQPQHF. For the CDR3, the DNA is TGTGCCAGCAGTCCGGCCCAGGGTTATCAGCCCCAGCATTTT.

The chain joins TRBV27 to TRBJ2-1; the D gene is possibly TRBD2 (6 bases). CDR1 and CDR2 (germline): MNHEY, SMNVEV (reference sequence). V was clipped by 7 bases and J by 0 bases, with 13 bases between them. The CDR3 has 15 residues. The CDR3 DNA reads TGTGCCAGCAACCCGGGAGCCAGCTCCTACAATGAGCAGTTCTTC. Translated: CASNPGASSYNEQFF.

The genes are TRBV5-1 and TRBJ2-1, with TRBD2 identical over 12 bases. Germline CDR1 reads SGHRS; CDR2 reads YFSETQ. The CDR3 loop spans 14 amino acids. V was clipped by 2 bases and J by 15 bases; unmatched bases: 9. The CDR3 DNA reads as TGCGCCAGCAGCTTTCTGACTAGCGGGAGTTTGGCGTTCTTC. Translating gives CASSFLTSGSLAFF. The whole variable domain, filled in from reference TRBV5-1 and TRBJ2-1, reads KAGVTQTPRYLIKTRGQQVTLSCSPISGHRSVSWYQQTPGQGLQFLFEYFSETQRNKGNFPGRFSGRQFSNSRSEMNVSTLELGDSALYLCASSFLTSGSLAFFGPGTRLTVL.

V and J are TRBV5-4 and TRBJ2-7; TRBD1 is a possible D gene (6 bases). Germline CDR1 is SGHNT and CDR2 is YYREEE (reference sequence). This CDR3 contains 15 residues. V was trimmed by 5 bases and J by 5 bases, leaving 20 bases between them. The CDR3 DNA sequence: TGTGCCAGCAGACCTCGGGACGTCGGGGACAACGAGCAGTACTTC. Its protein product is CASRPRDVGDNEQYF.

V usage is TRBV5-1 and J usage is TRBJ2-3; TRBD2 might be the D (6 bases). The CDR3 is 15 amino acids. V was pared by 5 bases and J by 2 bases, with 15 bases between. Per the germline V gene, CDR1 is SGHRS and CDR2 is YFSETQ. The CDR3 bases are TGCGCCAGCAGTCGGGCGGGAAGTAACACAGATACGCAGTATTTT. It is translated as CASSRAGSNTDTQYF. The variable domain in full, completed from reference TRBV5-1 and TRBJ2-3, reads KAGVTQTPRYLIKTRGQQVTLSCSPISGHRSVSWYQQTPGQGLQFLFEYFSETQRNKGNFPGRFSGRQFSNSRSEMNVSTLELGDSALYLCASSRAGSNTDTQYFGPGTRLTVL.

CDR3 region: CASRTPQGHSYGYTF. The DNA of the CDR3 is TGTGCCAGCAGAACCCCGCAGGGGCATAGCTATGGCTACACCTTC. This chain uses TRBV6-5 with TRBJ1-2; D is possibly TRBD1 (6 bases). Trimming cost V 6 bases and J 4 bases, with 18 bases left between them. Germline lookup yields CDR1 MNHEY and CDR2 SVGAGI. The CDR3 is made up of 15 amino acids.

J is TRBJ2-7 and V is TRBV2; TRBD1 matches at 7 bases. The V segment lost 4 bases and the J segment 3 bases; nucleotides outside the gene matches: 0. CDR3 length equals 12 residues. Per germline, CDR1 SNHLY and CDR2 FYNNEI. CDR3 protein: CASSGDSYEQYF. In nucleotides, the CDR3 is TGTGCCAGCAGTGGGGACAGCTACGAGCAGTACTTC.

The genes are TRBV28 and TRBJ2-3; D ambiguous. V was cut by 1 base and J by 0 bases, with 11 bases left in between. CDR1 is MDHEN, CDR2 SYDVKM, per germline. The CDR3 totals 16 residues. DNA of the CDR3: TGTGCCAGCAGTTTATTAACAGCCTCTAGCACAGATACGCAGTATTTT. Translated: CASSLLTASSTDTQYF.

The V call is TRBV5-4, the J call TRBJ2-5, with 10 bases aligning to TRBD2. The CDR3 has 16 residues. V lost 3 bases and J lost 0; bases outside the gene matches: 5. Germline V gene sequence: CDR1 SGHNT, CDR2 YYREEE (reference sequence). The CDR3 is CASSYGTSEYQETQYF. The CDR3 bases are TGTGCCAGCAGCTATGGGACTAGCGAGTACCAAGAGACCCAGTACTTC.